Described below is a single T cell receptor beta chain sequence and its context. Antigen unknown. V shed 6 bases and J 4 bases; nucleotides not matched to a gene: 5. CDR1 is SNHLY and CDR2 is FYNNEI in the germline V gene. The CDR3 totals 13 residues. The data belong to a study of cytomegalovirus exposure and HLA in healthy donors. Study-wide context: There were about 85 million unique TCRs (from HLA-typed donors) in an early data release. Out of 398 genotyped donors, about 84% belonged to the Caucasian-associated ancestry cluster. Study-wide points: Among the CMV-associated chains, a few were confirmed in vitro as specific for CMV antigens. In a later analysis, an Asian-associated ancestry cluster reportedly showed fewer N-insertions than the approximately 700-donor mean.

Researchers ran the PCR with 60 Vbeta and 13 Jbeta primers. The table came from immunoSEQ multiplex PCR; TCRdb's copy has only in-frame clones and leaves some out. The profile shows around 19,000 clones, under 90% of them singletons. The chain combines TRBV2 with TRBJ2-5; TRBD1 matches at 7 bases. This receptor was identified in a human donor in good health. Sequenced material: PBMCs. As DNA, the CDR3 is TGTGCCAGCAGGAGACAGGGAATAGAGACCCAGTACTTC. Translation gives CASRRQGIETQYF.